This is a list of T cell receptor beta chains from one sample in a study of cytomegalovirus exposure and HLA in healthy donors. Repertoires were generated with immunoSEQ multiplex PCR, while TCRdb's copy carries only in-frame clones and drops some. The sample contains 150,000 to 200,000 clones, about 75% of which appear only once. The sample taken for sequencing was PBMCs. These receptors were obtained from a woman in her forties or fifties in good health and CMV-seropositive. Both conserved end residues are part of each CDR3.

15,TRBV16,CASSQLKGVGQPQHF
15,TRBV18,CASSPSSGAQETQYF
16,TRBV18,CASSPPPQGPPTEAFF
17,TRBV7-2,CASSLSYLSGGALTQYF
15,TRBV11-3,CASSLGGTARNEQFF
18,TRBV7-2,CASSFERTGSYSNQPQHF
16,TRBV19,CASSIGGGRWYNEQFF
15,TRBV4-1,CASSQDVSGNQPQHF
15,TRBV18,CASSPLVELNTEAFF
14,TRBV6-6,CASSQDRGYNEQFF
14,TRBV4-3,CASSPDMMNTEAFF
15,TRBV29-1,CSVENRAVNTGELFF
17,TRBV5-6,CASSPRRDSSYNSPLHF
14,TRBV9,CASSTGFSTGELFF
13,TRBV6-5,CASSREKNSPLHF
15,TRBV6-6,CASRIPGAAGNTIYF
15,TRBV6-5,CASSLTGQGTYEQYF
14,TRBV5-1,CASSSTGGGDGYTF
17,TRBV2,CASRFWGPGQSTDTQYF
13,TRBV6-6,CASTLLLTDTQYF
13,TRBV27,CASSFADNYEQYF
13,TRBV2,CASSEEGKLKAFF
13,TRBV7-8,CASSLTREETQYF
13,TRBV2,CASSKQVNTEAFF
14,TRBV19,CARNWTGKNTEAFF
14,TRBV5-4,CASSSQGSPYEQYF
16,TRBV19,CASSIDQQGGNQPQHF
15,TRBV10-3,CAISPQGQSSYGYTF
16,TRBV5-1,CASSLAGTGYYNEQFF